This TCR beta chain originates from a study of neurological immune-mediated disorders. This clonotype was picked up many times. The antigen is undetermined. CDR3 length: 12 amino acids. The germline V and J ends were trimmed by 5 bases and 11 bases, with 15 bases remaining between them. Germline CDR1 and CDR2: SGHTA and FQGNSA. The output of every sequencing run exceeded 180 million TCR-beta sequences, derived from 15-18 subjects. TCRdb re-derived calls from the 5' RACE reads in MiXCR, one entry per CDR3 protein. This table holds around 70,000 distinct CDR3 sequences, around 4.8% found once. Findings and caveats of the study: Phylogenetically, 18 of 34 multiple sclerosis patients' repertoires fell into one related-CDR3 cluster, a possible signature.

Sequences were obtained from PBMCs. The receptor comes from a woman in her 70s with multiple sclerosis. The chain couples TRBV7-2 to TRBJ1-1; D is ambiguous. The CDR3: CASSHENGDAFF. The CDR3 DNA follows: TGTGCCAGCAGCCATGAGAATGGTGACGCTTTCTTT.